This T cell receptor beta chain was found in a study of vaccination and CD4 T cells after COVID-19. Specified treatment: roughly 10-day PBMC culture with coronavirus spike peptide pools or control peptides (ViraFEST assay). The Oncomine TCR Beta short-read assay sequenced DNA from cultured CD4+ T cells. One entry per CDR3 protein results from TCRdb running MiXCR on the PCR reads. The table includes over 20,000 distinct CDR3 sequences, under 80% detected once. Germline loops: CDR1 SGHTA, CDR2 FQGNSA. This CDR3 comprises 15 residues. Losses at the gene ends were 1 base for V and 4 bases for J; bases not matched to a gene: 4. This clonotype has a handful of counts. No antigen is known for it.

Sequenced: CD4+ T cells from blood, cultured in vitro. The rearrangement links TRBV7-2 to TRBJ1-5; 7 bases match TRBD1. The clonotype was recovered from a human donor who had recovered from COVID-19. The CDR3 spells CASSLVGTENQPQHF. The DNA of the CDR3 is TGTGCCAGCAGCTTAGTCGGGACAGAAAATCAGCCCCAGCATTTT.